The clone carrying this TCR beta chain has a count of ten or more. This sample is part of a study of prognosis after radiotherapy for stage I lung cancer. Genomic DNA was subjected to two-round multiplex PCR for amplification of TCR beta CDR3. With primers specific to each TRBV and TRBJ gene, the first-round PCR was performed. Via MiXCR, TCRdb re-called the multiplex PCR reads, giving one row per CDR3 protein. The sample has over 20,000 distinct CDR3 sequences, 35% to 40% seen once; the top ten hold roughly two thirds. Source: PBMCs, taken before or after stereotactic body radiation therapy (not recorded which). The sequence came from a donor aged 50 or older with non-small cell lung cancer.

For the CDR3, the DNA is TGTGCCAGCAGACCGGGACTAGCGGGAGGCTACGAGCAGTACTTC. Protein sequence: CASRPGLAGGYEQYF. The chain couples TRBV6-1 to TRBJ2-7, with 15 bases fitting TRBD2. Trimming at V came to 6 bases and at J to 3 bases, leaving 3 bases not matched to a gene. Looked up from germline, CDR1 is MNHNS and CDR2 is SASEGT. This CDR3 spans 15 amino acids.